Following are 22 T cell receptor beta chains from one sample sequenced in a study of cytomegalovirus exposure and HLA in healthy donors. PCR primers comprised 60 Vbeta and 13 Jbeta primers. Repertoires were generated with immunoSEQ multiplex PCR, while TCRdb's copy carries only in-frame clones and drops some. The table shows over 90,000 clones, with nearly 70% occurring only once. Sequencing was carried out using PBMCs. The receptors here all came from a woman aged 45-60 years in good health and CMV-seropositive.

V usage is TRBV5-1 and J usage is TRBJ1-1, with D perhaps TRBD1 (6 bases). This CDR3 has 14 amino acids. Trimming left V 1 base short and J 4 bases short, with 11 bases between. In germline, CDR1 is SGHRS, CDR2 YFSETQ. The CDR3 is CASSLWGGGTEAFF. CDR3 nucleotides: TGCGCCAGCAGCTTGTGGGGAGGGGGCACTGAAGCTTTCTTT. The full variable domain, its missing parts supplied by reference TRBV5-1 and TRBJ1-1, is KAGVTQTPRYLIKTRGQQVTLSCSPISGHRSVSWYQQTPGQGLQFLFEYFSETQRNKGNFPGRFSGRQFSNSRSEMNVSTLELGDSALYLCASSLWGGGTEAFFGQGTRLTVV.

In the case of this clone: A read error may produce the germline difference seen at one junction end. The chain has TRBV27 and TRBJ2-7; the match to TRBD2 covers 10 bases. The germline CDR1 and CDR2 sequences are MNHEY and SMNVEV (reference sequence). The CDR3 loop spans 16 amino acids. The CDR3 region has the DNA TGTGCCAGCGGTTTATTTGGGACTAGCGCTACCTACGAGCAGTACTTC. Its translation: CASGLFGTSATYEQYF.

This clone was seen more than once but under ten times. The rearrangement uses TRBV30 and TRBJ1-6; TRBD1 might be the D (6 bases). The CDR3 loop spans 13 amino acids. Trimming stripped 4 bases from V and 4 bases from J, with 8 bases between. Germline V gene lookup returns CDR1 GTSNPN and CDR2 SVGIG (reference sequence). CDR3 sequence: CAWKGQYNSPLHF. DNA for the CDR3: TGTGCCTGGAAAGGACAGTATAATTCACCCCTCCACTTT.

The V call is TRBV5-1, the J call TRBJ1-6; possible D gene TRBD1, 5 bases. Per the germline V gene, CDR1 is SGHRS and CDR2 is YFSETQ. There are 15 residues in the CDR3. Trimming took 0 bases from V and 10 from J, leaving 14 bases between them. The CDR3 protein is CASSLDQGGVSPLHF. The CDR3 DNA follows: TGCGCCAGCAGCTTGGATCAGGGAGGTGTCTCACCCCTCCACTTT.

The chain recombines TRBV7-6 with TRBJ2-7, with a weak D call TRBD1 (6 bases). V was clipped by 3 bases and J by 4 bases, with 16 bases between them. This CDR3 is 15 amino acids long. Germline V gives CDR1 SGHVS, CDR2 FNYEAQ. DNA of the CDR3: TGTGCCAGCAGCTTCACTACCGGGACAACTTACGAGCAGTACTTC. It codes for CASSFTTGTTYEQYF.

This clone was found a few times. The chain recombines TRBV7-8 with TRBJ1-5, with a possible D match to TRBD1 (6 bases). The germline V gene has CDR1 SGHVS and CDR2 FQNEAQ. V shed 2 bases and J shed 3 bases, with 11 bases lying between them. This CDR3 region has 15 residues. The CDR3 DNA reads TGTGCCAGCAGCTTACAACAGGGCCTCAATCAGCCCCAGCATTTT. This sequence encodes CASSLQQGLNQPQHF. Full variable domain (remainder filled in from reference TRBV7-8 and TRBJ1-5): GAGVSQSPRYKVAKRGQDVALRCDPISGHVSLFWYQQALGQGPEFLTYFQNEAQLDKSGLPSDRFFAERPEGSVSTLKIQRTQQEDSAVYLCASSLQQGLNQPQHFGDGTRLSIL.

This clone has just a few counts. The DNA of the CDR3 is TGTGCCAGCTCACCGGGACAGGGGACTGAAGCTTTCTTT. It is translated as CASSPGQGTEAFF. The J gene is TRBJ1-1, the V gene TRBV18, with TRBD1 identical over 10 bases. The CDR3 runs to 13 residues. J gave up 5 bases and V 3 bases, and 0 bases lay outside the gene matches. Germline V CDR1 and CDR2: KGHSH, LQKENI.

The rearrangement links TRBV11-2 to TRBJ2-7; the D gene is possibly TRBD2 (6 bases). Germline CDR1 and CDR2: SGHAT and FQNNGV. The CDR3 totals 17 residues. V was pared by 0 bases and J by 0 bases, with 15 bases between. The chain's CDR3 is CASSLEVLAGSSYEQYF. CDR3 DNA sequence: TGTGCCAGCAGCTTAGAGGTCTTGGCGGGGTCCTCCTACGAGCAGTACTTC.

The rearrangement joins TRBV29-1 to TRBJ2-7; 10 nucleotides align to TRBD1. Germline loops: CDR1 SQVTM, CDR2 ANQGSEA. With V trimmed by 3 bases and J by 5 bases, 4 bases remained unmatched. The CDR3 length is 13 residues. The CDR3 sequence is CSVEGTGVNEQYF. DNA for the CDR3: TGCAGCGTTGAGGGGACAGGGGTCAACGAGCAGTACTTC.

This rearrangement joins TRBV4-1 to TRBJ2-3; D might be TRBD2 (6 bases). Germline V gene sequence: CDR1 MGHRA, CDR2 YSYEKL. V lost 0 bases to trimming and J lost 0 bases, with 16 bases between them. The CDR3 consists of 18 residues. CDR3 nucleotides: TGCGCCAGCAGCCAAGAGGAGGGGCGTTGGACTAGCACAGATACGCAGTATTTT. This gives the protein CASSQEEGRWTSTDTQYF.

To note about this clone: Relative to the germline gene, one junction end is altered; a read error may explain this. The gene calls are TRBV4-1 and TRBJ1-2; D ambiguous. Germline CDR1 and CDR2: MGHRA and YSYEKL. The CDR3 totals 15 residues. CDR3 nucleotide sequence: TGTGCCAGCAGCCAAGTACCCCCGGCTAACTATGGCTACACCTTC. It yields the protein CASSQVPPANYGYTF.

This clone showed up just once. Other nucleotide sequences in the sample specify the same CDR3. This sequence joins TRBV27 and TRBJ2-1, with D uncertain. This CDR3 is 13 amino acids long. The V end lost 8 bases, the J end lost 0 bases, and 8 bases lay between the germline ends. Per germline, CDR1 MNHEY and CDR2 SMNVEV (reference sequence). Here the CDR3 DNA reads TGTGCCAGCGGCACAAGCTCCTACAATGAGCAGTTCTTC. It is translated as CASGTSSYNEQFF.

The chain employs TRBV28 and TRBJ1-3; D call uncertain. The germline CDR1 and CDR2 sequences are MDHEN and SYDVKM. The CDR3 has 15 amino acids. Trimming cost V 3 bases and J 2 bases, with 11 bases left between them. The CDR3 loop is CASSFGRDTGNTIYF. The DNA for the CDR3 is TGTGCCAGCAGTTTTGGGAGGGATACTGGAAACACCATATATTTT.

V and J are TRBV30 and TRBJ1-2; D not resolved. The V end was cut by 0 bases, the J end by 8 bases, with 22 bases between. CDR1 is GTSNPN, CDR2 SVGIG, per germline (reference sequence). The CDR3 spans 16 residues. The CDR3 DNA is TGTGCCTGGAGTGTAAGTCTAGTTGGTTCTATTACAGGCTACACCTTC. This translates into CAWSVSLVGSITGYTF. Supplemented by reference TRBV30 and TRBJ1-2, the full variable domain reads SQTIHQWPATLVQPVGSPLSLECTVEGTSNPNLYWYRQAAGRGLQLLFYSVGIGQISSEVPQNLSASRPQDRQFILSSKKLLLSDSGFYLCAWSVSLVGSITGYTFGSGTRLTVV.

The genes are TRBV29-1 and TRBJ2-7; D is uncertain. The V gene lost 8 bases and the J gene lost 3 bases, with 5 bases spanning the gap. CDR1 and CDR2 from the germline V gene are SQVTM and ANQGSEA. This CDR3 is built from 9 residues. CDR3 DNA sequence: TGCAGCTCTAGCTACGAGCAGTACTTC. Protein sequence: CSSSYEQYF.

The V gene is TRBV5-1, the J gene TRBJ1-2, with 10 bases identical to TRBD1. J was trimmed by 4 bases and V by 3 bases; bases with no gene match: 6. Germline V gene data show CDR1 as SGHRS and CDR2 as YFSETQ. The CDR3 runs to 15 residues. The CDR3 region is CASSSTGGASYGYTF. The CDR3 nucleotides read TGCGCCAGCAGCTCGACAGGGGGCGCGAGCTATGGCTACACCTTC.

The chain uses TRBV7-8 and TRBJ2-3; 12 nucleotides agree with TRBD2. The CDR3 runs 15 residues. The germline V gene has CDR1 SGHVS and CDR2 FQNEAQ. The V segment lost 5 bases and the J segment 6 bases; nucleotides outside the gene matches: 6. The CDR3 nucleotides are TGTGCCAGCAGCCCCCGACTAGCGGGAGCGGATACGCAGTATTTT. Protein sequence: CASSPRLAGADTQYF.

The chain is built from TRBV5-1 and TRBJ2-1; 8 bases map to TRBD2. Germline V gene sequence: CDR1 SGHRS, CDR2 YFSETQ. J gave up 5 bases and V 6 bases, and 7 bases lay outside the gene matches. CDR3 size: 14 residues. This CDR3 reads CASTGGGGHNEQFF. CDR3 nucleotide sequence: TGCGCCAGCACCGGGGGGGGAGGGCACAATGAGCAGTTCTTC.

The chain employs TRBV4-1 and TRBJ2-2; TRBD2 matches 11 bases. The V gene end was trimmed by 0 bases and the J gene end by 4 bases; junction bases not matched to a gene: 10. The length of the CDR3 is 19 residues. Germline lookup yields CDR1 MGHRA and CDR2 YSYEKL. This CDR3 reads CASSQEGTSGPVSTGELFF. CDR3 DNA sequence: TGCGCCAGCAGCCAAGAGGGGACTAGCGGCCCGGTCTCCACCGGGGAGCTGTTTTTT.

The CDR3 here is CASSQARTRTGSEQFF. CDR3 nucleotide sequence: TGTGCCAGCAGCCAAGCACGAACCCGGACAGGGAGTGAGCAGTTCTTC. This sequence joins TRBV14 and TRBJ2-1; 8 nucleotides align to TRBD1. Trimming at V came to 1 base and at J to 9 bases, leaving 11 bases not matched to a gene. The CDR3 is made up of 16 amino acids. Looked up from germline, CDR1 is SGHDN and CDR2 is FVKESK.

This clone has only one observation. The chain is built from TRBV4-3 and TRBJ1-3; no clear D. Germline V gene lookup returns CDR1 LGHNA and CDR2 YSLEER. CDR3 length equals 15 residues. The V and J ends lost 1 base and 1 base respectively, with 8 bases between them. The CDR3 reads CASSQAPGSGNTIYF. The DNA of the CDR3 is TGCGCCAGCAGCCAAGCGCCGGGATCTGGAAACACCATATATTTT.

This chain uses TRBV9 with TRBJ1-1; perhaps TRBD1 as D (6 bases). Trimming left V 4 bases short and J 5 bases short, with 18 bases between. CDR1 and CDR2 (germline): SGDLS, YYNGEE. The CDR3 length is 15 residues. The CDR3 region has the DNA TGTGCCAGCAGCAGGGGGGGGGCCCCCGAAACTGAAGCTTTCTTT. Translating gives CASSRGGAPETEAFF.